This T cell receptor (beta chain) was captured by sequencing in a study of OX40 agonist ivuxolimab in advanced cancers. Germline values: CDR1 MNHGY, CDR2 SVAAGI. This CDR3 region has 14 residues. The V end lost 5 bases, the J end lost 2 bases, and 13 bases lay between the germline ends. Collection of blood occurred at baseline, at cycle 4 day 1, and at cycle 7 day 1. Study-wide results and limits: In the 0.1-3.0 mg/kg groups, partial responders showed among the lowest expansion. Expanded clones were, on average, more numerous in CD8+ T cells than in CD4+.

Method: immunoSEQ multiplex PCR; TCRdb's copy keeps in-frame clones and lacks some. The sample includes some 9,300 clones, 60% to 80% of them seen just once. On this clone itself: What it recognizes is unknown.

Sequenced here: CD4+ or CD8+ T cells sorted from blood, sampled in a trial of the OX40 agonist ivuxolimab. The rearrangement uses TRBV6-9 and TRBJ2-7; no clear D gene. This sequence was found in an adult with an advanced solid tumor such as melanoma, head and neck, liver or kidney cancer. CDR3 region: CASSPDSSPYEQYF. The CDR3 coding sequence is TGTGCCAGCAGTCCTGATTCCAGCCCCTACGAGCAGTACTTC.